This T cell receptor beta chain was captured by sequencing in a study of cytomegalovirus exposure and HLA in healthy donors. Study-level points and caveats: Several of the most significant clusters were apparently associated with common viral pathogens in a later analysis. DRB1 had the most TCR associations and HLA-C the fewest, a later analysis found, with rates varying by HLA locus.

Researchers ran the PCR with 60 Vbeta and 13 Jbeta primers. As originally analysed: Per a later analysis, the number of unique TCR beta chains was around 79 million, of which about 11 million were shared. Assay: immunoSEQ multiplex PCR; the TCRdb copy retains only in-frame clones and omits some. The DNA gave D and trimming, while V, J and clone size come from that table. Among roughly 68,000 clones listed, around 72% were seen once. Trimming shortened V by 5 bases and J by 5 bases, and 15 bases separated the two germline ends. The CDR3 consists of 15 residues. Germline CDR1 and CDR2: MDHEN and SYDVKM. This clone was seen only a few times. Its antigen is unknown.

The V and J genes are TRBV28 and TRBJ2-2; D is uncertain. This TCR was sampled from a woman aged 25 to 45 in good health and CMV-seropositive. What was sequenced was PBMCs. Here the CDR3 reads CASSLLTRDTGELFF. The CDR3 DNA sequence: TGTGCCAGCAGTCTACTGACAAGAGATACCGGGGAGCTGTTTTTT.